A selection of T cell receptor beta chains follows, all from one sample in a study of a mutant IDH1 vaccine in newly diagnosed glioma. Produced via immunoSEQ multiplex PCR; TCRdb's table is partial and in-frame only. The sample has about 82,000 clones; almost 85% are singletons. The antigens these receptors bind are not known. Sequencing used PBMCs, obtained from a glioma patient whose treatment included an IDH1 peptide vaccine. Receptor source: a man aged 25-40 years with glioma. Some clones in this sample may be carry-over from other donors' samples. The CDR3 runs from the conserved cysteine through the conserved F or W. The D gene is left open where the match is weak. The listing skips clone size in some rows; elsewhere it reads once, few, many or a size class.

>NA|TRBV2|TRBJ1-6|few|13
TGTGCCAGCAGGCCAGGAATTAATTCACCCCTCCACTTT
CASRPGINSPLHF
>NA|TRBV6-5|TRBJ2-3|NA|12
TGTGCCAGCAGTTTGGGGGGCAGTACGCAGTATTTT
CASSLGGSTQYF
>TRBD2|TRBV27|TRBJ2-1|NA|15
TGTGCCAGCACCCCCGGGACTAGCGGGAAGAATGAGCAGTTCTTC
CASTPGTSGKNEQFF
>NA|TRBV28|TRBJ2-2|once|16
TGTGCCAGCAGTTTCCAGGCCGGGCCGCCAACCGGGGAGCTGTTTTTT
CASSFQAGPPTGELFF
>TRBD2|TRBV5-8|TRBJ2-5|NA|13
TGTGCCAGCGGAAAACAGCGGGGAGAGACCCAGTACTTC
CASGKQRGETQYF
>TRBD2|TRBV11-2|TRBJ2-3|once|18
TGTGCCAGCAGCTTCGAAACTAGCGGGGGATACCGCACAGATACGCAGTATTTT
CASSFETSGGYRTDTQYF
>NA|TRBV7-7|TRBJ2-1|NA|15
TGTGCTAGCAGCTTAACCGGGGACTCCTCCGGTGAGCAGTTCTTC
CASSLTGDSSGEQFF
>TRBD2|TRBV28|TRBJ2-5|NA|15
TGTGCCAGCAGACCACCGGGACTAGCGGAAGAGACCCAGTACTTC
CASRPPGLAEETQYF
>TRBD2|TRBV7-9|TRBJ2-6|NA|18
TGCGCCAGCAGCTCCCCGGGAGGGGGAGGCTCTGGGGCCAACGTCCTGACTTTC
CASSSPGGGGSGANVLTF
>NA|TRBV6-5|TRBJ1-1|NA|14
TGTGCCAGCAGGCCGTGGGGGGAGGACACTGAAGCTTTCTTT
CASRPWGEDTEAFF
>TRBD1|TRBV19|TRBJ2-7|NA|15
TGTGCCAGTAGTATCTGGGACAGGGGCAACTACGAGCAGTACTTC
CASSIWDRGNYEQYF
>TRBD2|TRBV11-2|TRBJ2-5|NA|13
TGTGCCAGCAGCTTAGGCGCTAGCGGGGGTACGGACTTC
CASSLGASGGTDF
>TRBD2|TRBV4-1|TRBJ2-7|NA|15
TGCGCCAGCAGCCAAGGGACTAGCGGGGCCTACGAGCAGTACTTC
CASSQGTSGAYEQYF
>NA|TRBV7-6|TRBJ1-3|NA|14
TGTGCCAGCAGCTCCGGGGGGTCTGGAAACACCATATATTTT
CASSSGGSGNTIYF
>TRBD2|TRBV28|TRBJ2-1|NA|15
TGTGCCAGCAGTACCGTAGCGGGGTCCTACAATGAGCAGTTCTTC
CASSTVAGSYNEQFF
>TRBD2|TRBV7-9|TRBJ2-3|NA|17
TGTGCCAGCAGCTTAGAGAGCGGGAGGGCCGACACAGATACGCAGTATTTT
CASSLESGRADTDTQYF
>TRBD2|TRBV4-2|TRBJ2-5|few|18
TGTGCCAGCAGCCAAACGACTAGCGGGGATCCTTTCGGGGAGACCCAGTACTTC
CASSQTTSGDPFGETQYF
>TRBD1|TRBV5-1|TRBJ2-7|NA|15
TGCGCCAGCAGCTTGGCCGGGGGACAGGCATACGAGCAGTACTTC
CASSLAGGQAYEQYF
>TRBD2|TRBV7-9|TRBJ2-3|NA|15
TGTGCCAGCAGCTTAAGCGGGGAGGAACACAATACGCAGTATTTT
CASSLSGEEHNTQYF
>NA|TRBV4-2|TRBJ1-2|NA|11
TGTGCCAGCAGCCAAAGGGATGGCTACACCTTC
CASSQRDGYTF
>NA|TRBV30|TRBJ2-1|NA|14
TGTGCCTGGATTCGAGCGACCCCCTACAATGAGCAGTTCTTC
CAWIRATPYNEQFF
>TRBD2|TRBV27|TRBJ2-7|NA|15
TGTGCCAGCAGCGATGCTCTAGCGGGGCACTACGAGCAGTACTTC
CASSDALAGHYEQYF
>NA|TRBV29-1|TRBJ2-7|few|12
TGCAGTAGCCGGGACGGAACCTACGAGCAGTACTTC
CSSRDGTYEQYF
>NA|TRBV5-1|TRBJ2-7|once|14
TGCGCCAGCAGCTTCGGGACCGGGTGGTACGAGCAGTACTTC
CASSFGTGWYEQYF
>TRBD1|TRBV23-1|TRBJ2-7|NA|17
TGCGCCAGCAAAAAAAGAGGACAGGGTCTGGTTTTAGACGAGCAGTACTTC
CASKKRGQGLVLDEQYF
>NA|TRBV6-5|TRBJ1-2|NA|15
TGTGCCAGCAGTTACAAGGTCTCAGATAACTATGGCTACACCTTC
CASSYKVSDNYGYTF
>TRBD2|TRBV6-6|TRBJ2-1|NA|13
TGTGCCAGCTCGGGAGGGCGTAACAATGAGCAGTTCTTC
CASSGGRNNEQFF
>NA|TRBV9|TRBJ2-6|NA|22
TGTGCCAGCAGCGTAGTTGGGGCTTGGCGAGGGACGGAAAGCTCTGGGGCCAACGTCCTGACTTTC
CASSVVGAWRGTESSGANVLTF
>TRBD1|TRBV6-6|TRBJ2-5|NA|15
TGTGCCAGCAGTCCCGGGACAGGGGTGCAAGAGACCCAGTACTTC
CASSPGTGVQETQYF
>NA|TRBV30|TRBJ1-4|NA|14
TGTGCTTTACAACCTCGGGGGTACGATGAAAAACTGTTTTTT
CALQPRGYDEKLFF
>TRBD1|TRBV10-1|TRBJ1-1|NA|13
TGCGCCAGCAATCCGTCTGACAGGGGCGAAGCTTTCTTT
CASNPSDRGEAFF
>NA|TRBV5-1|TRBJ2-7|NA|15
TGCGCCAGCAGCCTCGGGAATGCAGGGCCTTACGAGCAGTACTTC
CASSLGNAGPYEQYF
>TRBD1|TRBV11-2|TRBJ1-4|NA|15
TGTGCCAGCAGCTTAGGTGCAGGGGGCGAAGAAAAACTGTTTTTT
CASSLGAGGEEKLFF
>TRBD2|TRBV28|TRBJ2-7|NA|17
TGTGCCAGCAGTTTGATACCAAGCGGGAGGGCCTTCCACGAGCAGTACTTC
CASSLIPSGRAFHEQYF
>NA|TRBV19|TRBJ1-1|NA|13
TGTGCCAGTAGTATATCAGCGAACACTGAAGCTTTCTTT
CASSISANTEAFF
>TRBD1|TRBV4-2|TRBJ1-1|NA|13
TGTGCCAGCAGCTTGGACAGGGAGACTGAAGCTTTCTTT
CASSLDRETEAFF
>NA|TRBV4-2|TRBJ1-1|NA|15
TGTGCCAGCAGCCTACCCCCGGGCCGCAACACTGAAGCTTTCTTT
CASSLPPGRNTEAFF
>NA|TRBV5-5|TRBJ1-3|NA|15
TGTGCCAGCAGCTTAAGGGGGAGCTCTGGAAACACCATATATTTT
CASSLRGSSGNTIYF
>NA|TRBV7-3|TRBJ2-3|few|16
TGTGCCAGCAGCGTGCAGGGTGGGAGGCGAGCAGATACGCAGTATTTT
CASSVQGGRRADTQYF
>TRBD1|TRBV15|TRBJ2-6|NA|18
TGTGCCACCAGCAGGGAGACAGGGGTGGGTACTGGGGCCAACGTCCTGACTTTC
CATSRETGVGTGANVLTF
>NA|TRBV2|TRBJ2-5|NA|14
TGTGCCAGCAGAAAAGTGGAGGCGGGGGAGACCCAGTACTTC
CASRKVEAGETQYF
>NA|TRBV18|TRBJ2-6|NA|19
TGTGCCAGCTCACCTTTCTGGGGAGGCACCATCTCTGGGGCCAACGTCCTGACTTTC
CASSPFWGGTISGANVLTF
>NA|TRBV19|TRBJ1-1|few|13
TGTGCCAGTAGCCTACAGAGAAACACTGAAGCTTTCTTT
CASSLQRNTEAFF
>TRBD1|TRBV6-5|TRBJ2-5|NA|16
TGTGCCAGCAGTTACGCCCCGGGACAGGCTCAAGAGACCCAGTACTTC
CASSYAPGQAQETQYF
>NA|TRBV11-2|TRBJ2-1|few|17
TGTGCCAGCAGCTTAGATAGGCCAGTCCGCTCCTACAATGAGCAGTTCTTC
CASSLDRPVRSYNEQFF
>NA|TRBV4-3|TRBJ2-2|NA|14
TGCGCCAGCAGCCAAGAGACGGACACCGGGGAGCTGTTTTTT
CASSQETDTGELFF
>NA|TRBV7-2|TRBJ2-3|NA|15
TGTGCCAGCAGCTTAACTGCGGCGGTAGTAGATACGCAGTATTTT
CASSLTAAVVDTQYF
>NA|TRBV5-4|TRBJ1-1|NA|15
TGTGCCAGCAGGCCCCAGGGAGGGCGGGTCACTGAAGCTTTCTTT
CASRPQGGRVTEAFF
>NA|TRBV10-2|TRBJ2-3|NA|14
TGCGCCAGCAGGAGCGCATCTAACACAGATACGCAGTATTTT
CASRSASNTDTQYF
>NA|TRBV4-3|TRBJ1-3|NA|14
TGCGCCAGCAGCCACTCTAGCTCTGGAAACACCATATATTTT
CASSHSSSGNTIYF
>TRBD1|TRBV15|TRBJ1-6|NA|14
TGTGCCACCAGCCGGGGACAGGTCAATTCACCCCTCCACTTT
CATSRGQVNSPLHF
>NA|TRBV7-9|TRBJ2-2|NA|16
TGTGCCAGCAGCTCTTCCAGGGAAAAGCGGACCGGGGAGCTGTTTTTT
CASSSSREKRTGELFF
>NA|TRBV19|TRBJ2-3|NA|13
TGTGCCAGTAGTATTCAGGGAACAGATACGCAGTATTTT
CASSIQGTDTQYF